Listed below are T cell receptor beta chains from one sample, sequenced in a study of blood T cell repertoires in COVID-19. Repertoires were generated with immunoSEQ multiplex PCR, while TCRdb's copy carries only in-frame clones and drops some. The sample records roughly 74,000 clones, roughly 90% being singletons. Material: peripheral blood. The receptors were gathered from a man between 65 and 85 years old with active or convalescent COVID-19. Each CDR3 is given with its conserved first and last residue. A D gene is named only where the DNA matches it firmly. Expanded clones get a size class; other rows say once, few or many, or leave the size out.

j_call | clone_size | d_call | v_call | cdr3_nt | cdr3_aa
TRBJ2-7 | NA | NA | TRBV9 | TGTGCCAGCAGCGTTAGATTCGAGAGCTACGAGCAGTACTTC | CASSVRFESYEQYF
TRBJ1-5 | NA | TRBD1 | TRBV28 | TGTGCCAGCAGCCCGTCCGGGACAGGGAGCAATCAGCCCCAGCATTTT | CASSPSGTGSNQPQHF
TRBJ1-2 | NA | NA | TRBV27 | TGTGCCATTGCCCCTTCAGGGAACCCCTCCAACTATGGCTACACCTTC | CAIAPSGNPSNYGYTF
TRBJ2-7 | NA | NA | TRBV29-1 | TGCAGCGCCGCGGGGGCAAGCTCCTACGAGCAGTACTTC | CSAAGASSYEQYF
TRBJ1-5 | once | TRBD1 | TRBV30 | TGTGCCTGGGACAGGGGCGGCGGCAATCAGCCCCAGCATTTT | CAWDRGGGNQPQHF
TRBJ2-5 | NA | NA | TRBV7-8 | TGTGCCAGCAGCTTCGCTTTCCTAGGCCAAGAGACCCAGTACTTC | CASSFAFLGQETQYF
TRBJ2-1 | NA | NA | TRBV7-7 | TGTGCCAGCAGCCCCTTGGATGGGGCGGCGAATGAGCAGTTCTTC | CASSPLDGAANEQFF
TRBJ2-7 | NA | NA | TRBV9 | TGTGCCAGCAGCGTATTGGACAGAGGCGAGGAGGAGCAGTACTTC | CASSVLDRGEEEQYF
TRBJ2-1 | NA | NA | TRBV5-1 | TGCGCCAGCAGCTTGGACCAGGGGCGGGAGCAGTTCTTC | CASSLDQGREQFF
TRBJ2-5 | NA | NA | TRBV30 | TGTGCCTGGAGTGCTTCAGAGACCCAGTACTTC | CAWSASETQYF
TRBJ2-7 | NA | NA | TRBV29-1 | TGCAGCGTCTTTTTATCCTACGAGCAGTACTTC | CSVFLSYEQYF
TRBJ1-4 | NA | TRBD1 | TRBV6-6 | TGTGCCAGCAGATCCACAGGGGGTGGAAAACTGTTTTTT | CASRSTGGGKLFF
TRBJ2-3 | once | TRBD2 | TRBV5-6 | TGTGCCAGCAGCTTGGGAGCGGGAGTCACAGATACGCAGTATTTT | CASSLGAGVTDTQYF
TRBJ1-4 | NA | NA | TRBV5-1 | TGCGCCAGCAGCTTGACAGGGAATCTGTATGCAACTAATGAAAAACTGTTTTTT | CASSLTGNLYATNEKLFF
TRBJ2-1 | NA | NA | TRBV10-2 | TGCGCCAGCAAAACCAATCGGGGGGCGAATGAGCAGTTCTTC | CASKTNRGANEQFF
TRBJ1-2 | NA | NA | TRBV6-5 | TGTGCCAGCAAAGTGGTACTTGACTATGGCTACACCTTC | CASKVVLDYGYTF
TRBJ2-1 | NA | TRBD1 | TRBV6-5 | TGTGCCACCCAGTCAGGGGGACGCAATGAGCAGTTCTTC | CATQSGGRNEQFF
TRBJ1-6 | NA | TRBD1 | TRBV7-9 | TGTGCCAGCAGCTCACTTGGACAGGGTAATTCACCCCTCCACTTT | CASSSLGQGNSPLHF
TRBJ1-3 | few | TRBD1 | TRBV4-1 | TGCGCCAGCGGAATAACCGGGACAGGGGGAAACACCATATATTTT | CASGITGTGGNTIYF
TRBJ1-5 | NA | NA | TRBV2 | TGTGCCAGCAGTGCAATAGTGTCTGACAATCAGCCCCAGCATTTT | CASSAIVSDNQPQHF
TRBJ2-5 | NA | NA | TRBV2 | TGTGCCAGCAGTGAAGCGCGGGCGACCATCCAAGAGACCCAGTACTTC | CASSEARATIQETQYF
TRBJ2-1 | NA | NA | TRBV29-1 | TGCAGCGTTGCTGGGGCCGCCGGGGGCTACAATGAGCAGTTCTTC | CSVAGAAGGYNEQFF
TRBJ2-5 | NA | TRBD2 | TRBV5-1 | TGCGCCAGCAGCTTGTCGGGACTAGCGCTCCAAGAGACCCAGTACTTC | CASSLSGLALQETQYF
TRBJ1-6 | NA | NA | TRBV6-4 | TGTGCCAGCAGTGACTCGGCAGGGCATTCACCCCTCCACTTT | CASSDSAGHSPLHF
TRBJ2-1 | NA | NA | TRBV11-2 | TGTGCCAGCAGCTGGGGCTCTCATGAGCAGTTCTTC | CASSWGSHEQFF
TRBJ2-1 | NA | NA | TRBV18 | TGTGCCAGCTCAGACACGGCCCCCCCGGATGAGCAGTTCTTC | CASSDTAPPDEQFF
TRBJ2-1 | once | TRBD2 | TRBV11-3 | TGTGCCAGCAGCTTAGGGCTAGCGGGGGGTCCTGAGCAGTTCTTC | CASSLGLAGGPEQFF
TRBJ2-7 | NA | NA | TRBV6-2/TRBV6-3 | TGTGCCAGCAGTTACCGACGCGGGGACCACGAGCAGTACTTC | CASSYRRGDHEQYF
TRBJ2-1 | once | NA | TRBV2 | TGTGCCAGCAGTGAACCCACAGGGTTTGAGTTCTTC | CASSEPTGFEFF
TRBJ1-1 | NA | TRBD1 | TRBV6-5 | TGTGCCAGCAGCCGACTGACAGGGGATGGGACTGAAGCTTTCTTT | CASSRLTGDGTEAFF
TRBJ2-2 | NA | NA | TRBV6-4 | TGTGCCAGCAGTGGGACAGCTGGAGGAGGGGAGCTGTTTTTT | CASSGTAGGGELFF
TRBJ2-3 | NA | NA | TRBV12-5 | TGTGCTAGTGGTTCTCCGGGACACAGCACAGATACGCAGTATTTT | CASGSPGHSTDTQYF
TRBJ1-1 | NA | TRBD1 | TRBV27 | TGTGCCAGCAGTCTCGCACAGGGGGAGATGAACACTGAAGCTTTCTTT | CASSLAQGEMNTEAFF
TRBJ2-2 | NA | NA | TRBV5-1 | TGCGCCAGCAGCTTGGCAGGGACCGGGGAGCTGTTTTTT | CASSLAGTGELFF
TRBJ1-2 | once | TRBD1 | TRBV5-1 | TGCGCCAGCAGCTCCCAGGGGGCGCGCAATGGCTACACCTTC | CASSSQGARNGYTF
TRBJ1-5 | NA | TRBD1 | TRBV20-1 | TGCAGTGCTAGTTACAACCGGGACAGGGACAATCAGCCCCAGCATTTT | CSASYNRDRDNQPQHF
TRBJ1-2 | NA | TRBD1 | TRBV10-3 | TGTGCCATCAGTGGGGACAGGGGCGATGGCTACACCTTC | CAISGDRGDGYTF
TRBJ1-1 | NA | TRBD1 | TRBV6-2/TRBV6-3 | TGTGCCAGCAGCGTAAGACAGGGTGAGAACACTGAAGCTTTCTTT | CASSVRQGENTEAFF
TRBJ1-1 | once | NA | TRBV7-6 | TGTGCCAGCAGCCCCCAAGTAGTGAACACTGAAGCTTTCTTT | CASSPQVVNTEAFF
TRBJ2-5 | NA | TRBD1 | TRBV19 | TGTGCCAGTAGTATAGGCCCGGGACAGCGGTTTGGGGAGACCCAGTACTTC | CASSIGPGQRFGETQYF
TRBJ2-1 | NA | TRBD2 | TRBV29-1 | TGCAGCGTTCCCCCTACTAGCGGGAGTTCCCACAATGAGCAGTTCTTC | CSVPPTSGSSHNEQFF
TRBJ2-1 | NA | TRBD2 | TRBV5-6 | TGTGCCAGCAGGATGGGACTAGCTTACAATGAGCAGTTCTTC | CASRMGLAYNEQFF
TRBJ1-2 | once | TRBD1 | TRBV3-1/TRBV3-2 | TGTGCCAGCAGCCACCTAACGGGACAGAATGGCTACACCTTC | CASSHLTGQNGYTF
TRBJ2-5 | NA | TRBD1 | TRBV7-9 | TGTGCCAGCAGCTTAACTCCGGGACAGGGGTCCGAGACCCAGTACTTC | CASSLTPGQGSETQYF
TRBJ1-6 | NA | NA | TRBV2 | TGTGCCAGCAGTCCAAGGGGTCTCCTCCACTTT | CASSPRGLLHF
TRBJ2-5 | NA | NA | TRBV11-2 | TGTGCCAGCAGCCCCGACGGGGAGCGGTACCAAGAGACCCAGTACTTC | CASSPDGERYQETQYF
TRBJ2-2 | once | NA | TRBV7-2 | TGTGCCAGCAGCTTAGCCCGGACTTCCACCGGGGAGCTGTTTTTT | CASSLARTSTGELFF
TRBJ2-2 | NA | NA | TRBV27 | TGTGCCAGCAGTCCGACCAGGGTGAACACCGGGGAGCTGTTTTTT | CASSPTRVNTGELFF